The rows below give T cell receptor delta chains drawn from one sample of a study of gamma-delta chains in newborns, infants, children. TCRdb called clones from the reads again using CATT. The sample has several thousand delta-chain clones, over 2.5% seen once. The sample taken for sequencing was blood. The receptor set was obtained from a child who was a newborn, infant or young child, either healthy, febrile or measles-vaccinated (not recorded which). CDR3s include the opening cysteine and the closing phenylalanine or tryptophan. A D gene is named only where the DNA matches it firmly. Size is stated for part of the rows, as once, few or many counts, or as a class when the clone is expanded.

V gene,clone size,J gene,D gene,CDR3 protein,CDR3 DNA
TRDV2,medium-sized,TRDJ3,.,CACDTVLGSWDTRQMFF,TGTGCCTGTGACACAGTACTGGGCTCCTGGGACACCCGACAGATGTTTTTC
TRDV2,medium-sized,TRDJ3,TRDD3,CACDKVLGDTWDTRQMFF,TGTGCCTGTGACAAAGTACTGGGGGATACGTGGGACACCCGACAGATGTTTTTC
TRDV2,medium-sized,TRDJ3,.,CACDPLIPWDTRQMFF,TGTGCCTGTGACCCACTGATTCCCTGGGACACCCGACAGATGTTTTTC
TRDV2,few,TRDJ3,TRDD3,CARDSGWGNSWDTRQMFF,TGTGCCCGTGACTCCGGCTGGGGGAACTCCTGGGACACCCGACAGATGTTTTTC
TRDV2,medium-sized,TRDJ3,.,CACDTGDARSWDTRQMFF,TGTGCCTGTGACACCGGGGATGCGCGGTCCTGGGACACCCGACAGATGTTTTTC
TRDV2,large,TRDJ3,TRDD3,CACDTVGDSSWDTRQMFF,TGTGCCTGTGACACCGTGGGGGACAGCTCCTGGGACACCCGACAGATGTTTTTC
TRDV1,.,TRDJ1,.,CALGEGHTDKLIF,TGTGCTCTTGGGGAAGGGCACACCGATAAACTCATCTTT
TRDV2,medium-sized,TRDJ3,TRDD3,CACDSTGGQSSWDTRQMFF,TGTGCCTGTGACTCTACTGGGGGCCAAAGCTCCTGGGACACCCGACAGATGTTTTTC
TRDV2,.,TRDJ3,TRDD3,CACDTLALGDTSWDTRQMFF,TGTGCCTGTGACACCCTAGCACTGGGGGATACTTCCTGGGACACCCGACAGATGTTTTTC
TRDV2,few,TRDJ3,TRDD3,CACDTGGYGDTRQMFF,TGTGCCTGTGACACCGGGGGATACGGGGACACCCGACAGATGTTTTTC
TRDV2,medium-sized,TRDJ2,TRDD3,CACDTVVLGDTKTAQLFF,TGTGCCTGTGACACCGTTGTACTGGGGGATACGAAAACAGCACAACTCTTCTTT
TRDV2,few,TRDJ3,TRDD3,CACDTILGDTPWDTRQMFF,TGTGCCTGTGACACGATACTGGGGGATACGCCCTGGGACACCCGACAGATGTTTTTC
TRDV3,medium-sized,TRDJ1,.,CAFVRGVTDKLIF,TGTGCCTTTGTTAGGGGTGTGACCGATAAACTCATCTTT
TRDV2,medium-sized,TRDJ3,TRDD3,CACDTGIRGSWDTRQMFF,TGTGCCTGTGACACCGGGATACGGGGCTCCTGGGACACCCGACAGATGTTTTTC
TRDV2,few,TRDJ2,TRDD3,CACDTWGIQGALIAQLFF,TGTGCCTGTGACACCTGGGGGATACAGGGAGCTTTGATAGCACAACTCTTCTTT
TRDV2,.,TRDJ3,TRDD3,CACDTVGGGRSWDTRQMFF,TGTGCCTGTGACACCGTAGGTGGGGGACGCTCCTGGGACACCCGACAGATGTTTTTC
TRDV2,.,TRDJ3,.,CACDTGDSLSSRDTRQMFF,TGTGCCTGTGACACCGGGGATTCACTGAGCTCCCGGGACACCCGACAGATGTTTTTC
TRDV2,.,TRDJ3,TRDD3,CACDTGDTLSWDTRQMFF,TGTGCTTGTGACACCGGGGATACCCTCTCCTGGGACACCCGACAGATGTTTTTC
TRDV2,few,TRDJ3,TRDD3,CACDSWGSSWDTRQMFF,TGTGCCTGTGACAGTTGGGGGAGCTCCTGGGACACCCGACAGATGTTTTTC
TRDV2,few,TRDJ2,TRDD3,CACDPILGDTQALTAQLFF,TGTGCCTGTGACCCAATACTGGGGGATACGCAAGCTTTGACAGCACAACTCTTCTTT
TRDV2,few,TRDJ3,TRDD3,CACDTWGIVGSWDTRQMFF,TGTGCCTGTGACACCTGGGGGATAGTAGGCTCCTGGGACACCCGACAGATGTTTTTC
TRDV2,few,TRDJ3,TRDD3,CACDTVLGDLHSWDTRQMFF,TGTGCCTGTGACACCGTACTGGGGGATCTCCACTCCTGGGACACCCGCCAGATGTTTTTC
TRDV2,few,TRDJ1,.,CACDNWSLSWDTDKLIF,TGTGCCTGTGACAACTGGTCTCTATCCTGGGACACCGATAAACTCATCTTT
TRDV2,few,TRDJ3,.,CACDTVPGVSSWDTRQMFF,TGTGCCTGTGACACCGTTCCCGGGGTTAGCTCCTGGGACACCCGACAGATGTTTTTC
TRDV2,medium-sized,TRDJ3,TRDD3,CACDPLLGDTASSWDTRQMFF,TGTGCCTGTGACCCTCTTTTGGGGGATACCGCGAGCTCCTGGGACACCCGACAGATGTTTTTC
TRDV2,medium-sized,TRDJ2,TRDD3,CACDPVLGDRRTAQLFF,TGTGCCTGTGACCCCGTACTGGGGGATAGGAGGACAGCACAACTCTTCTTT
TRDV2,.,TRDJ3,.,CACDTWEGPSSWDTRQMFF,TGTGCCTGCGACACCTGGGAGGGACCTAGCTCCTGGGACACCAGACAGATGTTTTTC
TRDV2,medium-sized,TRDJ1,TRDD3,CACDPLDWGPYTDKLIF,TGTGCCTGTGACCCCTTGGACTGGGGGCCGTACACCGATAAACTCATCTTT
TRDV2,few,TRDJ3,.,CACDTVPWDTRQMFF,TGTGCCTGTGACACCGTCCCCTGGGACACCCGACAGATGTTTTTC
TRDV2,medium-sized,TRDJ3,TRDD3,CACDTGGGYDSWDTRQMFF,TGTGCCTGTGACACCGGTGGGGGATACGACTCCTGGGACACCCGACAGATGTTTTTC
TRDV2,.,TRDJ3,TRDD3,CACDTGNWGIPSSWDTRQMFF,TGTGCCTGCGACACCGGGAACTGGGGGATACCAAGCTCCTGGGACACCCGACAGATGTTTTTC
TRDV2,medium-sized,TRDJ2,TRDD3,CACDRLGDTRGTAQLFF,TGTGCCTGTGACAGACTGGGGGATACGCGGGGGACAGCACAACTCTTCTTT
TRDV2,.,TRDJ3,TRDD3,CACDTVSGGYVRQMFF,TGCGCCTGTGACACCGTGTCTGGGGGATACGTCCGACAGATGTTTTTC
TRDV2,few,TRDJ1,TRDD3,CACDSLGDYTDKLIF,TGCGCCTGTGATTCCTTGGGGGACTACACCGATAAACTCATCTTT
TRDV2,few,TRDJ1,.,CACDTVGGTDKLIF,TGTGCCTGTGACACCGTAGGAGGGACTGATAAACTCATCTTT
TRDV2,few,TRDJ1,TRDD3,CACDTPWGYGHTDKPIF,TGTGCCTGTGACACGCCCTGGGGATACGGGCACACCGATAAACCCATCTTT
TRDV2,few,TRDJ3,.,CACDTGWGSSWDSRQMFF,TGTGCCTGTGACACCGGCTGGGGTAGCTCCTGGGACTCCCGACAGATGTTTTTC
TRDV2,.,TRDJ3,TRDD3,CACDTVLGDNSWDTRQVFF,TGTGCCTGTGACACCGTGCTGGGGGATAACTCCTGGGACACCCGACAGGTGTTTTTC
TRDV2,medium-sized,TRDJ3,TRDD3,CACDGVLGDTSWDTRQMFF,TGTGCCTGTGACGGAGTACTGGGGGATACCTCCTGGGACACCCGACAGATGTTTTTC
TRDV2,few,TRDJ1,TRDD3,CACDPVSYTGGTTDKLIF,TGTGCCTGTGATCCCGTTTCCTACACTGGGGGAACCACCGATAAACTCATCTTT
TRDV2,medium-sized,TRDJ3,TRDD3,CACDTAMGDTWDTRQMFF,TGTGCCTGTGACACCGCAATGGGGGATACCTGGGACACCCGACAGATGTTTTTC
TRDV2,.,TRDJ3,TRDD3,CACDTILGDPSSWDTRQMFF,TGTGCCTGTGACACCATACTGGGGGATCCGAGCTCCTGGGACACCCGACAGATGTTTTTC
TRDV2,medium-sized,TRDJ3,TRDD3,CACDTLGIFSWDTRQMFF,TGTGCCTGTGACACACTGGGGATATTCTCCTGGGACACCCGACAGATGTTTTTC
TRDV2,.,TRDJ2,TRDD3,CACDYGGKALTAQLFF,TGTGCCTGTGACTATGGGGGAAAAGCTTTGACAGCACAACTCTTCTTT
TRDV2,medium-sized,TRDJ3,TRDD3,CACDTGGYDSWDTRQMFF,TGTGCCTGTGACACCGGGGGATACGATTCCTGGGACACCCGACAGATGTTTTTC
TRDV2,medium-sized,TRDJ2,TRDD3,CACDTVGDTLTAQLFF,TGTGCCTGTGACACGGTGGGGGATACTTTGACAGCACAACTCTTCTTT
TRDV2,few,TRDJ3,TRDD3,CACDTVLGDTNWDTRQMFF,TGTGCCTGCGACACCGTACTGGGGGATACGAATTGGGACACCCGACAGATGTTTTTC
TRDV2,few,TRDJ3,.,CACDTVGGTVSWDTRQMFF,TGTGCCTGTGATACCGTCGGGGGAACCGTGTCCTGGGACACCCGACAGATGTTTTTC
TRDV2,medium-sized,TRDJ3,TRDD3,CACDFVLGDASSWDTRQMFF,TGTGCCTGTGACTTCGTACTGGGGGATGCCAGCTCCTGGGACACCCGACAGATGTTTTTC
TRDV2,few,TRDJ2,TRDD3,CACDNWGSSKQSAQLFF,TGTGCCTGTGACAACTGGGGGTCCTCCAAACAATCAGCACAACTCTTCTTT
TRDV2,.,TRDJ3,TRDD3,CACDSIYWGIRAWDTRQMFF,TGTGCCTGTGACTCGATTTACTGGGGGATACGCGCCTGGGACACCCGACAGATGTTTTTC
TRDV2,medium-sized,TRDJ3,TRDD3,CAFSGLGDSSSWDTRQMFF,TGTGCCTTTTCCGGACTGGGGGATAGCAGCTCCTGGGACACCCGACAGATGTTTTTC